The 32 T cell receptor beta chains presented below share a single source sample, sequenced in a study of blood T cell repertoires in COVID-19 (dated by TCRdb to about 2020). Libraries were prepared through the immunoSEQ multiplex PCR assay. In TCRdb, the immuneACCESS table is reduced to in-frame sequences with V and J assigned. These tables do not hold every clone; where another copy was compared, an unresolved V gene accounts for under half, and the others remain unexplained. Here the sample has about 520,000 clones; approximately 85% occur a single time. The ten largest clones take up roughly 3.2% of the sample. The sequencing input was peripheral blood. These receptors were obtained from a human donor in a cohort sampled during active COVID-19.

This chain joins TRBV5-1 and TRBJ2-2; D is ambiguous. The CDR3 sequence is 14 residues long. Deletions cut 0 bases from V and 3 bases from J, with 6 bases between. CDR1 and CDR2 (germline): SGHRS, YFSETQ. CDR3 residues: CASSLGADTGELFF. DNA of the CDR3: TGCGCCAGCAGCTTGGGTGCAGACACCGGGGAGCTGTTTTTT.

The chain uses TRBV15 and TRBJ2-7, with D unclear. The CDR3 is 14 residues long. Trimming left V 0 bases short and J 4 bases short, with 10 bases between. In germline, CDR1 is LNHNV, CDR2 YYDKDF (reference sequence). The CDR3 region has the DNA TGTGCCACCAGCAGAGATTTCGCGGTATACGAGCAGTACTTC. This encodes CATSRDFAVYEQYF.

The V gene is TRBV2, the J gene TRBJ1-1; TRBD1 is a possible D gene (6 bases). The V and J ends lost 1 base and 8 bases respectively, with 8 bases between them. From germline, CDR1 is SNHLY and CDR2 FYNNEI. This CDR3 is built from 12 residues. Here the CDR3 reads CASSEGTVEAFF. For the CDR3, the DNA is TGTGCCAGCAGTGAAGGGACAGTGGAAGCTTTCTTT. Based on the CDR3 plus reference TRBV2 and TRBJ1-1, the full variable domain is EPEVTQTPSHQVTQMGQEVILRCVPISNHLYFYWYRQILGQKVEFLVSFYNNEISEKSEIFDDQFSVERPDGSNFTLKIRSTKLEDSAMYFCASSEGTVEAFFGQGTRLTVV.

CDR3 nucleotide sequence: TGTGCCAGCAACCGGGACAGCGTGTTCCAAGAGACCCAGTACTTC. Translating it yields CASNRDSVFQETQYF. This chain uses TRBV2 with TRBJ2-5; TRBD1 aligns across 7 bases. Trimming at V came to 7 bases and at J to 1 base, leaving 9 bases not matched to a gene. Germline values: CDR1 SNHLY, CDR2 FYNNEI. The CDR3 has 15 residues.

The J gene is TRBJ1-4, the V gene TRBV29-1; 8 bases agree with TRBD1. V lost 2 bases to trimming and J lost 3 bases; unmatched junction nucleotides: 2. The CDR3 contains 14 residues. CDR1 SQVTM and CDR2 ANQGSEA come from the germline V gene. The CDR3, as DNA: TGCAGCGTTGAAATGGGACAGGCTAATGAAAAACTGTTTTTT. Encoded protein: CSVEMGQANEKLFF.

J is TRBJ2-3 and V is TRBV18; D possibly corresponds to TRBD1 (6 bases). The CDR3 extends over 13 amino acids. CDR1 is KGHSH, CDR2 LQKENI, per germline. The V end lost 4 bases, the J end lost 6 bases, and 11 bases lay between the germline ends. The CDR3, as DNA: TGTGCCAGCTCACTCAGGGGCCCCGATACGCAGTATTTT. Amino acids: CASSLRGPDTQYF.

This chain uses TRBV11-3 with TRBJ2-3; 12 bases fit TRBD1. The CDR3 has 15 amino acids. Trimming removed 8 bases from V and 4 bases from J; junction bases left unmatched: 7. CDR1 is SGHNT, CDR2 YENEEA, per germline. The CDR3 protein is CASSPGQGASDTQYF. Here the CDR3 DNA reads TGTGCCAGCTCCCCGGGACAGGGGGCCTCAGATACGCAGTATTTT.

A few counts support this clone. This rearrangement joins TRBV3-1 (or the pseudogene TRBV3-2) to TRBJ1-5; 9 positions match TRBD1. V was pared by 3 bases and J by 7 bases, with 4 bases of the junction left unmatched. CDR3 length: 14 residues. Germline loops: CDR1 LGHDT, CDR2 YNNKEL (reference sequence). This chain's CDR3 is CASSHRDRDQPQHF. Written as DNA, the CDR3 is TGTGCCAGCAGCCACCGGGACAGGGACCAGCCCCAGCATTTT.

The chain couples TRBV5-4 to TRBJ2-4; a weak D match, TRBD2 (5 bases). V shed 4 bases and J shed 2 bases, with 10 bases lying between them. The CDR3 has 14 residues. Germline-derived CDR1 and CDR2 are SGHNT and YYREEE (reference sequence). CDR3 DNA sequence: TGTGCCAGCAGCGAGGACTTAACCAAAAACATTCAGTACTTC. Protein product: CASSEDLTKNIQYF. Full variable domain (missing parts from reference TRBV5-4 and TRBJ2-4): ETGVTQSPTHLIKTRGQQVTLRCSSQSGHNTVSWYQQALGQGPQFIFQYYREEENGRGNFPPRFSGLQFPNYSSELNVNALELDDSALYLCASSEDLTKNIQYFGAGTRLSVL.

This clone was counted a few times. The rearrangement uses TRBV6-5 and TRBJ1-1; a weak D match, TRBD1 (5 bases). Germline V CDR1 and CDR2: MNHEY, SVGAGI. V lost 4 bases to trimming and J lost 8 bases, with 20 bases between them. The CDR3 consists of 15 residues. The CDR3 region has the DNA TGTGCCAGCAGTTCGTTTGGGGAGGGGCAACAGGAAGCTTTCTTT. Translated, it gives CASSSFGEGQQEAFF.

This clone occurred once. The chain employs TRBV6-5 and TRBJ1-2; no clear D gene. The CDR3 extends over 14 amino acids. Trimming shortened V by 0 bases and J by 11 bases, and 16 bases separated the two germline ends. Germline V gene lookup returns CDR1 MNHEY and CDR2 SVGAGI. The CDR3 is CASSYSGAREAYTF. The CDR3 nucleotides are TGTGCCAGCAGTTACTCCGGCGCGAGGGAAGCGTACACCTTC.

J is TRBJ1-2 and V is TRBV5-6; 7 nucleotides line up with TRBD1. Losses at the gene ends were 5 bases for V and 4 bases for J; bases not matched to a gene: 8. The CDR3 runs to 14 residues. From germline, CDR1 is SGHDT and CDR2 YYEEEE. The CDR3 DNA sequence: TGTGCCAGCAGAAGCGGACAGGCCGCCTATGGCTACACCTTC. It specifies CASRSGQAAYGYTF. The whole variable domain, remainder taken from reference TRBV5-6 and TRBJ1-2, is DAGVTQSPTHLIKTRGQQVTLRCSPKSGHDTVSWYQQALGQGPQFIFQYYEEEERQRGNFPDRFSGHQFPNYSSELNVNALLLGDSALYLCASRSGQAAYGYTFGSGTRLTVV.

The chain has TRBV19 and TRBJ2-3; 9 bases fit TRBD2. Per the germline V gene, CDR1 is LNHDA and CDR2 is SQIVND (reference sequence). After removal of 5 bases from V and 6 bases from J, the junction contained 9 bases not matched to a gene. The CDR3 length is 15 residues. This CDR3 is CASSLGLARLDTQYF. The CDR3 nucleotides are TGTGCCAGTAGTCTCGGACTAGCGCGCTTGGATACGCAGTATTTT.

The chain joins TRBV19 to TRBJ2-7; tentative D call: TRBD1 (5 bases). There are 13 residues in the CDR3. Trimming stripped 4 bases from V and 2 bases from J, with 9 bases between. The V gene's germline CDR1 is LNHDA and CDR2 SQIVND (reference sequence). The CDR3 loop is CASSRTITYEQYF. The CDR3 DNA sequence: TGTGCCAGTAGTAGGACAATTACCTACGAGCAGTACTTC.

In DNA, the CDR3 is TGTGCCACCAGCAGAGATTATAGCGGGAGTGAGCAGTTCTTC. Its protein is CATSRDYSGSEQFF. The chain joins TRBV15 to TRBJ2-1, with 9 bases matching TRBD2. The CDR3 spans 14 residues. From germline, CDR1 is LNHNV and CDR2 YYDKDF (reference sequence). Losses at the gene ends were 0 bases for V and 9 bases for J; bases not matched to a gene: 3.

The V gene is TRBV5-1, the J gene TRBJ2-1; 7 bases are a match to TRBD2. V shed 3 bases and J 9 bases; nucleotides not matched to a gene: 15. The CDR3 runs 16 residues. The germline V gene has CDR1 SGHRS and CDR2 YFSETQ. CDR3 residues: CASSSLNAGAMGEQFF. The CDR3 bases are TGCGCCAGCAGCTCGCTTAATGCGGGAGCGATGGGTGAGCAGTTCTTC.

This clone was counted between two and nine times. The chain has TRBV6-6 and TRBJ2-5, with 7 nucleotides matching TRBD1. The V gene's germline CDR1 is MNHNY and CDR2 SVGAGI (reference sequence). The CDR3 is 15 residues long. The V segment lost 7 bases and the J segment 5 bases; nucleotides outside the gene matches: 13. In DNA form, the CDR3 reads TGTGCCAGCACCAGGGGACAGACCCCTGGGGAGACCCAGTACTTC. This translates into CASTRGQTPGETQYF.

This clone has only a few counts. CDR3 loop: CASSLLGGQGYNEQFF. DNA for the CDR3: TGTGCCAGCAGCCTCCTGGGAGGACAGGGCTACAATGAGCAGTTCTTC. This chain uses TRBV3-1 (or the pseudogene TRBV3-2) with TRBJ2-1; 8 nucleotides align to TRBD1. This CDR3 is built from 16 residues. V lost 4 bases to trimming and J lost 3 bases; unmatched junction nucleotides: 8. The germline V gene has CDR1 LGHDT and CDR2 YNNKEL (reference sequence).

This clone has more than one count but fewer than ten. The genes are TRBV9 and TRBJ2-3, with 7 bases identical to TRBD2. Germline V gene lookup returns CDR1 SGDLS and CDR2 YYNGEE. Trimming removed 0 bases from V and 1 base from J; junction bases left unmatched: 5. The CDR3 covers 16 residues. The CDR3 region has the DNA TGTGCCAGCAGCGTAGAGGGAGGGGTGGGCACAGATACGCAGTATTTT. Amino acids: CASSVEGGVGTDTQYF.

V is TRBV18 and J is TRBJ1-5, with unresolved D. Looked up from germline, CDR1 is KGHSH and CDR2 is LQKENI. The CDR3 consists of 17 residues. With 2 bases removed from V and 0 bases from J, the gap between germline ends came to 14 bases. The CDR3 region is CASSPSGLPYSNQPQHF. The CDR3 bases are TGTGCCAGCTCACCATCGGGTCTCCCCTATAGCAATCAGCCCCAGCATTTT.

The chain couples TRBV18 to TRBJ2-5; a possible D gene is TRBD2 (6 bases). CDR1 and CDR2 from the germline V gene are KGHSH and LQKENI. Trimming left V 1 base short and J 7 bases short, with 16 bases between. The CDR3 runs 15 residues. CDR3: CASSPQGTAQGTQYF. The CDR3, as DNA: TGTGCCAGCTCACCACAGGGGACTGCGCAGGGGACCCAGTACTTC.

This clone came up a few times. V and J are TRBV4-1 and TRBJ2-6, with 8 bases aligning to TRBD2. This CDR3 has 19 amino acids. The ends lost 2 bases at V and 0 bases at J; junction bases unmatched: 9. Germline V lookup: CDR1 MGHRA, CDR2 YSYEKL. CDR3 protein: CASSQPRAGGRSGANVLTF. The CDR3 coding sequence is TGCGCCAGCAGCCAACCCCGGGCGGGGGGCCGCTCTGGGGCCAACGTCCTGACTTTC.

The chain links TRBV27 to TRBJ2-7; TRBD2 aligns across 10 bases. The V segment lost 5 bases and the J segment 4 bases; nucleotides outside the gene matches: 5. This CDR3 is built from 14 residues. Germline CDR1 MNHEY, CDR2 SMNVEV (reference sequence). The CDR3 DNA reads TGTGCCAGCAGTCCCCTACTAGCGGGGTACGAGCAGTACTTC. It encodes CASSPLLAGYEQYF.

The CDR3 spells CASVEGGDNYGYTF. The DNA for the CDR3 is TGTGCCAGCGTAGAAGGGGGGGACAACTATGGCTACACCTTC. The V and J genes are TRBV28 and TRBJ1-2; TRBD1 is a possible D gene (6 bases). The CDR3 is made up of 14 amino acids. Germline V lookup: CDR1 MDHEN, CDR2 SYDVKM. With 8 bases removed from V and 2 bases from J, the gap between germline ends came to 15 bases.

On this clone itself: Other DNA sequences in the sample encode the same CDR3. J is TRBJ1-1 and V is TRBV10-3, with 8 bases matching TRBD1. CDR1 ENHRY and CDR2 SYGVKD come from the germline V gene. V lost 0 bases and J lost 5; bases outside the gene matches: 5. The CDR3 extends over 15 amino acids. As DNA, the CDR3 is TGTGCCATCAGTGAGTCGACAGGGGAGGGTACTGAAGCTTTCTTT. It translates to CAISESTGEGTEAFF.

In its sample, this clone was seen a few times. As DNA, the CDR3 is TGTGCCAGCAGCGTTTCTGGACAGGCCAATCAGCCCCAGCATTTT. This translates into CASSVSGQANQPQHF. The chain carries TRBV9 and TRBJ1-5; 7 bases match TRBD1. The germline V gene encodes CDR1 SGDLS and CDR2 YYNGEE. The V segment lost 2 bases and the J segment 3 bases; nucleotides outside the gene matches: 5. This CDR3 spans 15 amino acids. Using reference TRBV9 and TRBJ1-5 for the parts outside the CDR3, the full variable domain is DSGVTQTPKHLITATGQRVTLRCSPRSGDLSVYWYQQSLDQGLQFLIQYYNGEERAKGNILERFSAQQFPDLHSELNLSSLELGDSALYFCASSVSGQANQPQHFGDGTRLSIL.

The V gene is TRBV4-1, the J gene TRBJ1-6, with D possibly being TRBD1 (5 bases). Germline CDR1 is MGHRA and CDR2 is YSYEKL. V was pared by 0 bases and J by 0 bases, with 9 bases between. The CDR3 has 17 residues. CDR3 DNA: TGCGCCAGCAGCCAAGAGACACAGGTCTCCTATAATTCACCCCTCCACTTT. Its translation is CASSQETQVSYNSPLHF.

The chain employs TRBV3-1 (or the pseudogene TRBV3-2) and TRBJ1-5; D may be TRBD1 (6 bases). This CDR3 comprises 17 residues. The germline CDR1 and CDR2 sequences are LGHDT and YNNKEL (reference sequence). V was trimmed by 1 base and J by 5 bases, leaving 18 bases between them. As DNA, the CDR3 is TGTGCCAGCAGCCAAGTGGGGGCAGGGGAGAACGATCAGCCCCAGCATTTT. Protein product: CASSQVGAGENDQPQHF.

The chain has TRBV12-3 or TRBV12-4 and TRBJ2-1; no clear D gene. The CDR3 spans 13 residues. V dropped 2 bases and J dropped 9 bases, with 11 bases sitting between them. The DNA of the CDR3 is TGTGCCAGCAGTTTACAGTCGGCAGGTGAGCAGTTCTTC. Amino acids: CASSLQSAGEQFF.

The rearrangement uses TRBV6-6 and TRBJ1-5, with D unclear. CDR3 length: 16 residues. Between the trimmed V and J ends, which lost 2 bases and 2 bases, there was a span of 13 bases. Germline V gene lookup returns CDR1 MNHNY and CDR2 SVGAGI (reference sequence). CDR3 in DNA: TGTGCCAGCAGTTACGAGTTCACAGTTGGCAATCAGCCCCAGCATTTT. Protein product: CASSYEFTVGNQPQHF.

The genes are TRBV19 and TRBJ1-6; no clear D gene. This CDR3 spans 17 amino acids. Germline CDR1 LNHDA, CDR2 SQIVND (reference sequence). Trimming shortened V by 5 bases and J by 7 bases, and 21 bases separated the two germline ends. CDR3 DNA sequence: TGTGCCAGTAGTTCCCTCAGCACGGGAACACGGAATTCACCCCTCCACTTT. It translates to CASSSLSTGTRNSPLHF.

The V call is TRBV9, the J call TRBJ2-5; tentatively, D is TRBD1 (6 bases). The CDR3 length is 19 residues. The germline CDR1 and CDR2 sequences are SGDLS and YYNGEE. Trimming removed 0 bases from V and 2 bases from J, with 23 bases in between. Written as DNA, the CDR3 is TGTGCCAGCAGCGTAGACGGCAGGGGAGAAGACTCGATTCAAGAGACCCAGTACTTC. Encoded protein: CASSVDGRGEDSIQETQYF. Variable domain in full (rest from reference TRBV9 and TRBJ2-5): DSGVTQTPKHLITATGQRVTLRCSPRSGDLSVYWYQQSLDQGLQFLIQYYNGEERAKGNILERFSAQQFPDLHSELNLSSLELGDSALYFCASSVDGRGEDSIQETQYFGPGTRLLVL.